The 6 T cell receptor beta chains below come from one sample, sequenced in a study of OX40 agonist ivuxolimab in advanced cancers. Library preparation was by the immunoSEQ multiplex PCR assay. Drawn from immuneACCESS, this table holds only the in-frame rearrangements with V and J called that TCRdb kept. Clones are partly lost; checked studies trace under half to an unresolved V gene and leave the rest unexplained. This sample holds around 80,000 clones; roughly nine tenths were observed only once. The ten biggest clones cover over 2% of the sample. Sequencing used CD4+ or CD8+ T cells sorted from blood, obtained in a trial of the OX40 agonist ivuxolimab. These receptors came from an adult with an advanced solid tumor such as melanoma, head and neck, liver or kidney cancer.

The rearrangement uses TRBV5-1 and TRBJ2-1, with D possibly being TRBD2 (6 bases). The CDR3 is 16 residues long. Germline-derived CDR1 and CDR2 are SGHRS and YFSETQ. V dropped 2 bases and J dropped 1 base, with 13 bases sitting between them. The CDR3 nucleotides are TGCGCCAGCAGCTTTTCAGCGGGCATGTCCTACAATGAGCAGTTCTTC. Protein product: CASSFSAGMSYNEQFF. Drawing the rest from reference TRBV5-1 and TRBJ2-1, the complete variable domain is KAGVTQTPRYLIKTRGQQVTLSCSPISGHRSVSWYQQTPGQGLQFLFEYFSETQRNKGNFPGRFSGRQFSNSRSEMNVSTLELGDSALYLCASSFSAGMSYNEQFFGPGTRLTVL.

The CDR3 spells CASSGGTESNSNQPQHF. CDR3 bases: TGTGCCAGCAGCGGGGGGACAGAGTCTAATAGCAATCAGCCCCAGCATTTT. The chain uses TRBV9 and TRBJ1-5, with 7 nucleotides matching TRBD1. Germline CDR1 reads SGDLS; CDR2 reads YYNGEE. This CDR3 is built from 17 residues. J lost 0 bases, V lost 3 bases, and 9 bases had no gene match. Combining the CDR3 with reference TRBV9 and TRBJ1-5 gives the whole variable domain DSGVTQTPKHLITATGQRVTLRCSPRSGDLSVYWYQQSLDQGLQFLIQYYNGEERAKGNILERFSAQQFPDLHSELNLSSLELGDSALYFCASSGGTESNSNQPQHFGDGTRLSIL.

The chain uses TRBV7-9 and TRBJ2-2; no clear D gene. The CDR3 loop spans 14 amino acids. V lost 0 bases and J lost 2, with 4 bases in between. CDR1 is SEHNR, CDR2 FQNEAQ, per germline (reference sequence). CDR3 protein: CASSLAGNTGELFF. DNA of the CDR3: TGTGCCAGCAGCTTAGCGGGCAACACCGGGGAGCTGTTTTTT.

The chain joins TRBV9 to TRBJ2-1; 7 bases agree with TRBD2. CDR3 size: 17 residues. With 0 bases clipped from V and 0 bases from J, the junction kept 6 bases outside the gene matches. Germline loops: CDR1 SGDLS, CDR2 YYNGEE. CDR3 sequence: CASSVVGGRNSYNEQFF. CDR3 DNA sequence: TGTGCCAGCAGCGTAGTGGGAGGGAGGAACTCCTACAATGAGCAGTTCTTC.

CDR3 sequence: CASNLRGRGYEQYF. In DNA form, the CDR3 reads TGTGCCAGCAATCTAAGGGGCAGAGGCTACGAGCAGTACTTC. The chain employs TRBV28 and TRBJ2-7; a weak D match, TRBD1 (5 bases). The CDR3 is made up of 14 amino acids. V lost 7 bases to trimming and J lost 3 bases, with 16 bases between them. Per the germline V gene, CDR1 is MDHEN and CDR2 is SYDVKM. Complete variable domain (other parts from reference TRBV28 and TRBJ2-7): DVKVTQSSRYLVKRTGEKVFLECVQDMDHENMFWYRQDPGLGLRLIYFSYDVKMKEKGDIPEGYSVSREKKERFSLILESASTNQTSMYLCASNLRGRGYEQYFGPGTRLTVT.

This clone was observed once. In nucleotides, the CDR3 is TGTGCCAGCAGCTACGGCCAAGGAGAGACCCAGTACTTC. Translation gives CASSYGQGETQYF. The chain links TRBV11-2 to TRBJ2-5; D unresolved. V lost 4 bases and J 4 bases, leaving 10 bases between the germline ends. The CDR3 runs 13 residues. Germline V gene sequence: CDR1 SGHAT, CDR2 FQNNGV.